Below are 11 T cell receptor beta chains sequenced from a single sample in a study of blood T cell repertoires in COVID-19. Libraries were prepared by immunoSEQ multiplex PCR; TCRdb keeps only in-frame clonotypes and omits some of them. Of 150,000 to 200,000 clones in the sample, roughly four fifths were seen once. Sequencing input: peripheral blood. The receptors were sampled from a human donor with acute or convalescent COVID-19. The donor label of this sample is uncertain.

The chain joins TRBV6-5 to TRBJ1-1; TRBD1 aligns across 7 bases. The CDR3 covers 14 residues. In germline, CDR1 is MNHEY, CDR2 SVGAGI. V trimming: 6 bases; J trimming: 0 bases; junction bases outside the gene matches: 4. CDR3 loop: CASRQGSMNTEAFF. For the CDR3, the DNA is TGTGCCAGCAGACAGGGGTCTATGAACACTGAAGCTTTCTTT.

This clone was observed a few times. The V and J genes are TRBV6-2 or TRBV6-3 and TRBJ1-1, with unresolved D. Germline CDR1 is MNHEY and CDR2 is SVGEGT. The ends were cut back, 5 bases at V and 0 bases at J, with 13 bases in the middle. The CDR3 is 15 residues long. The DNA of the CDR3 is TGTGCCAGCAGTCCGAACGGACTGGTGAACACTGAAGCTTTCTTT. This codes for CASSPNGLVNTEAFF.

This chain links TRBV7-2 with TRBJ1-6; TRBD1 matches 10 bases. J gave up 0 bases and V 4 bases, and 9 bases lay outside the gene matches. Germline CDR1 SGHTA, CDR2 FQGNSA. The length of the CDR3 is 19 residues. The CDR3 DNA is TGTGCCAGCAGCTCGTCCGGGACAGGGGTTAGCTCCTATAATTCACCCCTCCACTTT. Translated: CASSSSGTGVSSYNSPLHF.

The V call is TRBV30, the J call TRBJ2-2, with TRBD2 matching 8 bases. The germline V gene encodes CDR1 GTSNPN and CDR2 SVGIG (reference sequence). The trim removed 3 bases at V and 5 bases at J, leaving 5 bases unmatched. CDR3 size: 14 residues. This CDR3 reads CAWRPSGGTGELFF. CDR3 in DNA: TGTGCCTGGAGACCCAGCGGGGGTACCGGGGAGCTGTTTTTT. Full variable domain (remainder filled in from reference TRBV30 and TRBJ2-2): SQTIHQWPATLVQPVGSPLSLECTVEGTSNPNLYWYRQAAGRGLQLLFYSVGIGQISSEVPQNLSASRPQDRQFILSSKKLLLSDSGFYLCAWRPSGGTGELFFGEGSRLTVL.

The chain couples TRBV18 to TRBJ1-5; the match to TRBD1 covers 9 bases. Germline CDR1 KGHSH, CDR2 LQKENI. V shed 3 bases and J 2 bases; nucleotides not matched to a gene: 14. The CDR3 is 19 amino acids. This CDR3 reads CASSPVGTGSNGGNQPQHF. The CDR3 coding sequence is TGTGCCAGCTCACCCGTCGGGACAGGGTCAAACGGGGGCAATCAGCCCCAGCATTTT.

The V gene is TRBV5-1, the J gene TRBJ2-1, with D possibly being TRBD2 (6 bases). The CDR3 is 14 amino acids. Per germline, CDR1 SGHRS and CDR2 YFSETQ. V was trimmed by 0 bases and J by 8 bases, leaving 12 bases between them. The CDR3: CASSLAKREDEQFF. CDR3 bases: TGCGCCAGCAGCTTGGCCAAAAGGGAGGATGAGCAGTTCTTC.

The rearrangement uses TRBV6-5 and TRBJ2-7; TRBD1 might be the D (7 bases). The CDR3 consists of 15 residues. V shed 4 bases and J shed 0 bases, with 13 bases lying between them. In germline, CDR1 is MNHEY, CDR2 SVGAGI. CDR3 DNA sequence: TGTGCCAGCAGTTCCAGGGGGGCGAGCTCCTACGAGCAGTACTTC. Translating it yields CASSSRGASSYEQYF.

This chain uses TRBV10-3 with TRBJ2-3; a weak D match, TRBD2 (6 bases). There are 11 residues in the CDR3. Germline V gene data show CDR1 as ENHRY and CDR2 as SYGVKD. V was shortened by 3 bases and J by 8 bases, with 6 bases between the two germline ends. The CDR3 sequence: CAISEAGTQYF. CDR3 DNA sequence: TGTGCCATCAGTGAAGCGGGTACGCAGTATTTT.

The chain uses TRBV4-1 and TRBJ2-1; TRBD2 is a possible D gene (5 bases). There are 14 residues in the CDR3. V shed 4 bases and J shed 4 bases, with 11 bases lying between them. CDR1 and CDR2 from the germline V gene are MGHRA and YSYEKL. This chain's CDR3 is CASSPSGIYNEQFF. DNA for the CDR3: TGCGCCAGCAGCCCCTCGGGGATTTACAATGAGCAGTTCTTC.

The CDR3 DNA reads as TGCGCCAGCAGCTTGGTTGGGCGGCTTGGCGGGGGGCCTCTCGGGTACAATGAGCAGTTCTTC. As protein: CASSLVGRLGGGPLGYNEQFF. This chain uses TRBV5-1 with TRBJ2-1; 8 bases match TRBD2. The CDR3 extends over 21 amino acids. Looked up from germline, CDR1 is SGHRS and CDR2 is YFSETQ. The V and J ends lost 0 bases and 4 bases, in that order; junction bases with no gene match: 21.

V and J are TRBV9 and TRBJ2-3, with D tentatively TRBD2 (6 bases). V shed 0 bases and J shed 0 bases, with 8 bases lying between them. The length of the CDR3 is 15 residues. Germline CDR1 and CDR2: SGDLS and YYNGEE. The CDR3 nucleotides are TGTGCCAGCAGCGTAGCGGGAGAAAGCACAGATACGCAGTATTTT. The encoded protein is CASSVAGESTDTQYF.